This entry features one T cell receptor beta chain sequence. The protocol was immunoSEQ multiplex PCR, while the TCRdb copy is restricted to in-frame clones and leaves out a portion. This repertoire shows over 250,000 clones, approximately 88% found once; its top ten account for approximately 10%. This sample is drawn from a study of blood T cell repertoires in COVID-19. V was clipped by 1 base and J by 0 bases; unmatched bases: 3. CDR1 and CDR2 (germline): SGHAT, FQNNGV. CDR3 length: 16 amino acids. The source of this sequence is a woman aged 70-85 years with COVID-19, enrolled during active disease. V gene TRBV11-2 combines with J gene TRBJ2-5, with TRBD2 identical over 9 bases. Sample: peripheral blood. Here the CDR3 reads CASSLVGGRDQETQYF. Written as DNA, the CDR3 is TGTGCCAGCAGCTTAGTGGGCGGGAGGGACCAAGAGACCCAGTACTTC.